Here is one T cell receptor beta chain with its context. Data came from immunoSEQ multiplex PCR; TCRdb stores just in-frame clones and leaves some out. The sample has 250,000 to 300,000 clones; about nine tenths are singletons. This record belongs to a study of blood T cell repertoires in COVID-19. Looking at the study overall: Acute-phase and convalescent COVID-19 samples originated in the United States, Italy and Spain. Sources were T cells, B-cell-depleted T cells, or PBMCs; the material itself was cDNA or gDNA.

This CDR3 region has 12 residues. Germline assignment: CDR1 SGHDT and CDR2 YYEEEE. Trimming cost V 2 bases and J 5 bases, with 7 bases left between them. The rearrangement uses TRBV5-6 and TRBJ2-5; a possible D gene is TRBD1 (5 bases). Specimen: peripheral blood. The source is a woman aged 40 to 50 with acute or convalescent COVID-19. In nucleotides, the CDR3 is TGTGCCAGCAGCTTACAGGTGGAGACCCAGTACTTC. It specifies CASSLQVETQYF.